The subject of this entry is one T cell receptor beta chain. The antigen it recognizes is unknown. At one boundary the junction diverges from the germline segment, which might be a read error. Inclusive of the bounding cysteine and phenylalanine, the CDR3 is 13 residues long. The retained sequence is limited to the CDR3, 39 bases, with the frame set at the first base. The germline V gene (reference sequence) sets CDR1 to SGHKS and CDR2 to YYEKEE. These data originate in a study of tumor and adjacent non-tumor tissue in lung cancer listed by TCRdb under 2018. For the study in its entirety: Of the cohort, eleven to twelve patients had adenocarcinoma, 2 had squamous cell carcinoma and 1 had small cell lung cancer. The study compared bulk TCRbeta repertoires from lung tumor tissue and matched distant non-tumor lung tissue of over 13 lung cancer patients. For each patient, one tumor sample and one normal lung sample were taken, giving under 35 paired specimens that underwent TCRbeta CDR3 sequencing. Sequencing produced around 130,000,000 productive TCRbeta reads in total, an average of about 4.5 million reads per sample. The roughly 15 enrolled patients, of whom about 10 were men and 5 were women, were aged roughly 30 to 85 years and were diagnosed with TNM stage I to III disease. Study-level results and caveats: A significantly larger cumulative share of the repertoire was made up by the top 100 clones in normal lung than in tumor tissue. TCR diversity was significantly higher in younger patients, and higher tumor TCR diversity was associated with shorter overall and disease-free survival. Peripheral blood was not sequenced, so blood TCRbeta repertoires were not examined in the lung cancer patients of the study. Neither the sequencing platform nor unique molecular identifiers are mentioned in the methods. TCR diversity (inverse Simpson) was significantly higher in tumor than in normal lung tissue (roughly 430 vs 170, P = 0.0075, Mann-Whitney U test). Only approximately 16 patients were included in the cohort, and the need for larger samples and more detailed clinical data was noted by the authors.

Library creation used multiplex PCR. TCRdb names Illumina HiSeq 2500 as the instrument used. TCRbeta libraries were constructed through three rounds of nested PCR with primers (Table S4) according to protocols modified from ARM-PCR. Before sequencing, PCR products in the 200-500 bp range were cut out of the gel and cleaned up using the QIAquick gel extraction kit. Per the source publication's procedure: Reads were cleaned using Trimmomatic, were merged into complete CDR3 sequences using FLASH, and were assigned to V(D)J germline segments using MiTCR. Clonal diversity was computed as the inverse Simpson's index with VDJtools. A read counted as productive if the sequence was in-frame and lacked a premature stop codon. The raw public reads went through TCRdb reprocessing: fastp at Q25, MiXCR clone calling, in-frame beta chains kept. Records with the same CDR3 protein are collapsed into one entry carrying the most frequent genes and DNA. In this record, the V and J calls reflect TCRdb's handling and not the investigators' own analysis. The sample includes fewer than 80,000 distinct CDR3 sequences, with roughly 70% observed a single time. The top ten constitute roughly 12% of the sample.

RNA was isolated from bulk, unsorted tissue, and RNA quality was assessed with a NanoDrop ND-1000 and an Agilent 2100. The donors were newly diagnosed lung cancer patients admitted for thoracic surgery in China from August to November 2014 who had not received prior chemotherapy. Patients who had received previous radiotherapy or chemotherapy, or who had another concurrent cancer, were excluded from the study. Pieces of surgical tissue measuring 1-2 cm3 were kept in RNAlater solution and held at -80 degrees C until needed. The sample taken for sequencing was lung tumor tissue. This sequence uses TRBV5-5 and TRBJ2-5; tentative D gene TRBD2, with 5 bases matching. The receptor comes from a woman in her 70s with non-small cell lung cancer. The CDR3 has the sequence CSSSLGLEEIQYF. At the DNA level, the sequence is TGTTCCAGCAGCCTCGGACTCGAAGAGATCCAGTACTTC. Outside the CDR3, residues come from the reference TRBV5-5 and TRBJ2-5 proteins, so the full variable domain is: DAGVTQSPTHLIKTRGQQVTLRCSPISGHKSVSWYQQVLGQGPQFIFQYYEKEERGRGNFPDRFSARQFPNYSSELNVNALLLGDSALYLCSSSLGLEEIQYFGPGTRLLVL.